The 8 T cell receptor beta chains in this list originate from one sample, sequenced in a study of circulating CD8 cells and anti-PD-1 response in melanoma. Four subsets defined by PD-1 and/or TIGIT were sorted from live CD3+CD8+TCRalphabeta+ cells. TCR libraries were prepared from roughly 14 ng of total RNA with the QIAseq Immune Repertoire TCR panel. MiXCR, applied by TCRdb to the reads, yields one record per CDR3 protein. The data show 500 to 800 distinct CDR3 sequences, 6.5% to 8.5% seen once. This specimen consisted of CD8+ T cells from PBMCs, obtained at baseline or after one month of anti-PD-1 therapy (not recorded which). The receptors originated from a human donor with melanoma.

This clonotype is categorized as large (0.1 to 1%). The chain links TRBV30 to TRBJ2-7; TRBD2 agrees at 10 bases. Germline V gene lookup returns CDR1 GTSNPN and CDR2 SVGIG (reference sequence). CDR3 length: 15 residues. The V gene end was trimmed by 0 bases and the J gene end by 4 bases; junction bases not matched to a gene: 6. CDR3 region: CAWSVPASGGYEQYF. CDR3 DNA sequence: TGTGCCTGGAGTGTACCCGCTAGCGGGGGTTACGAGCAGTACTTC.

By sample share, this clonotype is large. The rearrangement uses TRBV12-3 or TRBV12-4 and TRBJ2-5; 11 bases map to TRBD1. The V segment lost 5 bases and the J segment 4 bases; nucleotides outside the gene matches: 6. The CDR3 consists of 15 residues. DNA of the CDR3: TGTGCCAGCAGTGTGGACAGGGGGCGGGGAGAGACCCAGTACTTC. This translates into CASSVDRGRGETQYF.

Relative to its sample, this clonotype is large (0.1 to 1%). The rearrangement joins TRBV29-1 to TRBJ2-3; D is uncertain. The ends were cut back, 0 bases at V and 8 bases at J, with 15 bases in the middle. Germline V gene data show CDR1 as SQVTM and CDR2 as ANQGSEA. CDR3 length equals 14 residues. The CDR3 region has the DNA TGCAGCGTTGAAGATTTGGGTGGCGAAGGTACGCAGTATTTT. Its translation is CSVEDLGGEGTQYF.

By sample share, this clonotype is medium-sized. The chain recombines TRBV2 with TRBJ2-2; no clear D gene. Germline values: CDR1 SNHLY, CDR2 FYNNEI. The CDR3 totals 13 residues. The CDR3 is CANTGGNTGELFF. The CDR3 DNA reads TGTGCGAATACGGGCGGGAACACCGGGGAGCTGTTTTTT.

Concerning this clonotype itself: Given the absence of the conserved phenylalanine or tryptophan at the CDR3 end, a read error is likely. CDR3 bases: TGTGCCAGCAGTCTCTGGGGGGGCCGCGAGGGGACTCAGTACTCC. Translated, it gives CASSLWGGREGTQYS. V and J are TRBV12-3 or TRBV12-4 and TRBJ2-1; D is possibly TRBD2 (7 bases). Judging by the DNA end, TRBJ2-4 fits better; the J call may be wrong. The CDR3 is made up of 15 amino acids.

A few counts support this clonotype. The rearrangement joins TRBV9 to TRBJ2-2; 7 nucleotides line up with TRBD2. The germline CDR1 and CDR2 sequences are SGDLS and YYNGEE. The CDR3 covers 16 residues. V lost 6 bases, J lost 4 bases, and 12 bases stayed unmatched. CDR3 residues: CASNPFGQRGTGELFF. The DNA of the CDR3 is TGTGCCAGCAATCCCTTCGGCCAGCGGGGCACCGGGGAGCTGTTTTTT.

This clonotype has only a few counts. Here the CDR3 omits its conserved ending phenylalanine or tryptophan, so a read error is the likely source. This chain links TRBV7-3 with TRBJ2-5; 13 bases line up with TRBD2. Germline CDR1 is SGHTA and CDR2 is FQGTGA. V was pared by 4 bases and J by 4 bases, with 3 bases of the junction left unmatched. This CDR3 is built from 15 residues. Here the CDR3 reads CASSSGTSGVETQYS. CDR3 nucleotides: TGTGCCAGCAGCTCAGGGACTAGCGGGGTAGAGACCCAGTACTCC.

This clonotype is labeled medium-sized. CDR3 amino acids: CASSFTGEQFF. The CDR3 DNA sequence: TGTGCCAGCAGTTTTACAGGGGAGCAGTTCTTC. The rearrangement links TRBV27 to TRBJ2-1, with D possibly TRBD1 on 6 matching bases. The V end lost 3 bases, the J end lost 10 bases, and 7 bases lay between the germline ends. Germline V gene lookup returns CDR1 MNHEY and CDR2 SMNVEV (reference sequence). The CDR3 has 11 residues.